This T cell receptor beta chain was retrieved from a study of T cell clonality in common variable immunodeficiency. Findings and caveats of the study: Fewer TCRbeta clones were shared among CVID subjects than controls. Fewer deletions and N-nucleotide insertions were reportedly seen in common variable immunodeficiency TCR beta sequences.

CDR3 size: 14 residues. The V gene's germline CDR1 is SQVTM and CDR2 ANQGSEA. V was trimmed by 2 bases and J by 9 bases, leaving 17 bases between them. Control and CVID samples contributed equal amounts of genomic DNA. Sequencing used immunoSEQ multiplex PCR; TCRdb keeps in-frame clones, though not all of them. The sample is made up of roughly 1,600 clones, none counted only once. This clone counts as large (0.1 to 1%). Its antigen remains unknown. The read is 3 residues too short to cover the CDR3 end, so that end is filled in from the germline J gene. The sequence was obtained from a human donor with common variable immunodeficiency. V is TRBV29-1 and J is TRBJ2-1; D remains unclear. The source material was peripheral blood mononuclear cells. CDR3 DNA (partial): TGCAGCGTTGAAATATTAGAGCGTCGGCGTGAG. This codes for CSVEILERRRE. The entire CDR3 reads CSVEILERRREQFF.